These 24 T cell receptor beta chains were sequenced from one sample in a study of cytomegalovirus exposure and HLA in healthy donors. The PCR was carried out with 60 Vbeta primers and 13 Jbeta primers. Sequencing was performed with immunoSEQ multiplex PCR; in TCRdb, only in-frame clones are kept and a portion is missing. The table has more than 30,000 clones, around two thirds seen once. Material: PBMCs. The receptors come from a man aged 25-45 years in good health and CMV-seronegative.

The chain carries TRBV29-1 and TRBJ2-7, with D tentatively TRBD1 (6 bases). The germline CDR1 and CDR2 sequences are SQVTM and ANQGSEA. The ends were cut back, 4 bases at V and 5 bases at J, with 15 bases in the middle. The CDR3 covers 13 residues. The CDR3 DNA sequence: TGCAGCGTTGTCGACCGCTCAGGGGACGAGCAGTACTTC. Its translation: CSVVDRSGDEQYF.

V and J are TRBV4-1 and TRBJ2-6, with D maybe TRBD1 (6 bases). Looked up from germline, CDR1 is MGHRA and CDR2 is YSYEKL. Trimming took 3 bases from V and 4 from J, leaving 16 bases between them. The CDR3 has 17 amino acids. Here the CDR3 DNA reads TGCGCCAGCAGCCATTCACCCACAGGGATCGGGGCCAACGTCCTGACTTTC. Its translation: CASSHSPTGIGANVLTF.

The count of this clone is one. This sequence joins TRBV15 and TRBJ2-5, with D perhaps matching TRBD1 (6 bases). Trimming took off 6 bases at V and 0 bases at J, with 8 bases between the two ends. The CDR3 is made up of 13 amino acids. Germline V CDR1 and CDR2: LNHNV, YYDKDF (reference sequence). The CDR3 reads CATRNRDQETQYF. The CDR3 bases are TGTGCCACCAGGAACAGGGACCAAGAGACCCAGTACTTC. Complete variable domain (other parts from reference TRBV15 and TRBJ2-5): DAMVIQNPRYQVTQFGKPVTLSCSQTLNHNVMYWYQQKSSQAPKLLFHYYDKDFNNEADTPDNFQSRRPNTSFCFLDIRSPGLGDTAMYLCATRNRDQETQYFGPGTRLLVL.

This clone was recorded a few times. The rearrangement joins TRBV7-2 to TRBJ2-7, with D tentatively TRBD1 (6 bases). The ends were cut back, 5 bases at V and 7 bases at J, with 18 bases in the middle. CDR1 and CDR2 (germline): SGHTA, FQGNSA. The CDR3 consists of 14 residues. The CDR3 nucleotides read TGTGCCAGCAGCGCCCCCCCGCTAAGGGGGGAGCAGTACTTC. It specifies CASSAPPLRGEQYF.

The chain combines TRBV15 with TRBJ1-5; weak D call: TRBD1 (5 bases). CDR1 LNHNV and CDR2 YYDKDF come from the germline V gene (reference sequence). This CDR3 region has 17 residues. The V gene lost 3 bases and the J gene lost 9 bases, with 24 bases spanning the gap. The CDR3 DNA reads as TGTGCCACCAGCAGCGCGGACCTCGGGGGTGGCTCTCGGCCCCAGCATTTT. Translation gives CATSSADLGGGSRPQHF. Filled out from reference TRBV15 and TRBJ1-5, the complete variable domain reads DAMVIQNPRYQVTQFGKPVTLSCSQTLNHNVMYWYQQKSSQAPKLLFHYYDKDFNNEADTPDNFQSRRPNTSFCFLDIRSPGLGDTAMYLCATSSADLGGGSRPQHFGDGTRLSIL.

The J gene is TRBJ2-1, the V gene TRBV6-4, with 10 positions matching TRBD2. The CDR3 has 15 residues. V gave up 4 bases and J gave up 9 bases; unmatched junction bases: 9. CDR1 is MRHNA, CDR2 SNTAGT, per germline. The CDR3, as DNA: TGTGCCAGCAGTGGTTCTAGCGGGAGTATTGGTGAGCAGTTCTTC. This translates into CASSGSSGSIGEQFF.

J is TRBJ2-3 and V is TRBV19, with TRBD2 as a possible D gene (6 bases). Trimming pared 5 bases from V and 4 bases from J, leaving 13 bases between. The CDR3 has 14 amino acids. Germline CDR1 is LNHDA and CDR2 is SQIVND (reference sequence). CDR3 bases: TGTGCCAGTAGTCCCTACGGGAGTGCAGATACGCAGTATTTT. It specifies CASSPYGSADTQYF.

This clone was detected only a few times. This sequence joins TRBV6-6 and TRBJ1-1; weak D call: TRBD1 (6 bases). This CDR3 contains 16 residues. Germline CDR1 and CDR2: MNHNY and SVGAGI (reference sequence). The ends were cut back, 1 base at V and 1 base at J, with 13 bases in the middle. The CDR3 sequence is CASSYYLGQKNTEAFF. Written as DNA, the CDR3 is TGTGCCAGCAGTTACTATCTCGGACAGAAGAACACTGAAGCTTTCTTT.

The V call is TRBV11-2, the J call TRBJ2-5, with D tentatively TRBD1 (5 bases). The CDR3 is 14 amino acids. Per germline, CDR1 SGHAT and CDR2 FQNNGV. V was clipped by 4 bases and J by 5 bases, with 14 bases between them. CDR3: CASSSWGRSETQYF. The CDR3 DNA reads as TGTGCCAGCAGCTCGTGGGGCCGTAGTGAGACCCAGTACTTC.

This clone was seen a handful of times. The V gene is TRBV13, the J gene TRBJ2-7; TRBD2 aligns across 10 bases. The V and J ends lost 5 bases and 1 base, in that order; junction bases with no gene match: 8. This CDR3 is 16 amino acids long. CDR1 is PRHDT, CDR2 FYEKMQ, per germline (reference sequence). The CDR3 sequence is CASSLYTTSGSYEQYF. The CDR3 bases are TGTGCCAGCAGCCTCTATACGACTAGCGGGTCCTACGAGCAGTACTTC. Using reference TRBV13 and TRBJ2-7 for the parts outside the CDR3, the full variable domain is AAGVIQSPRHLIKEKRETATLKCYPIPRHDTVYWYQQGPGQDPQFLISFYEKMQSDKGSIPDRFSAQQFSDYHSELNMSSLELGDSALYFCASSLYTTSGSYEQYFGPGTRLTVT.

The rearrangement joins TRBV4-2 to TRBJ2-1, with 12 bases aligning to TRBD2. Germline assignment: CDR1 LGHNA and CDR2 YNFKEQ. With 1 base clipped from V and 10 bases from J, the junction kept 11 bases outside the gene matches. The CDR3 has 17 amino acids. CDR3: CASSQARGLAGTNEQFF. The CDR3 nucleotides are TGTGCCAGCAGCCAAGCCCGGGGACTAGCGGGCACGAACGAGCAGTTCTTC.

The chain carries TRBV4-1 and TRBJ2-7; 10 positions agree with TRBD2. This CDR3 has 15 amino acids. Germline CDR1 and CDR2: MGHRA and YSYEKL. Trimming removed 4 bases from V and 3 bases from J; junction bases left unmatched: 6. CDR3 DNA: TGCGCCAGCAGCCTTAGGACTAGCGGAGTCTACGAGCAGTACTTC. This translates into CASSLRTSGVYEQYF.

The chain has TRBV9 and TRBJ2-7; D not resolved. Germline CDR1 and CDR2: SGDLS and YYNGEE. V was trimmed by 0 bases and J by 6 bases, leaving 10 bases between them. The CDR3 extends over 13 amino acids. Here the CDR3 DNA reads TGTGCCAGCAGCGTAGTCGAGGTCGGCGAGCAGTACTTC. Translating it yields CASSVVEVGEQYF.

The J gene is TRBJ1-5, the V gene TRBV7-9; D gene unclear. Germline CDR1 is SEHNR and CDR2 is FQNEAQ (reference sequence). With 2 bases removed from V and 5 bases from J, the gap between germline ends came to 7 bases. CDR3 size: 13 residues. The CDR3 here is CASSLIGDQPQHF. Here the CDR3 DNA reads TGTGCCAGCAGCTTAATCGGGGATCAGCCCCAGCATTTT.

This clone was counted between two and nine times. This specimen includes other DNA sequences encoding the same CDR3. V is TRBV20-1 and J is TRBJ2-5; D call uncertain. This CDR3 has 11 residues. Between the trimmed V and J ends, which lost 3 bases and 5 bases, there was a span of 7 bases. The germline V gene has CDR1 DFQATT and CDR2 SNEGSKA (reference sequence). The CDR3 here is CSASRRETQYF. CDR3 DNA sequence: TGCAGTGCTAGCCGCCGGGAGACCCAGTACTTC.

The chain carries TRBV6-1 and TRBJ2-1; a possible D gene is TRBD2 (6 bases). The CDR3 consists of 14 residues. The V and J ends lost 3 bases and 3 bases respectively, with 9 bases between them. Germline CDR1 and CDR2: MNHNS and SASEGT. CDR3 nucleotides: TGTGCCAGCAGTGACACTAGCCTCTACAATGAGCAGTTCTTC. Protein product: CASSDTSLYNEQFF.

V and J are TRBV5-4 and TRBJ1-1; 7 bases align to TRBD1. The trim removed 4 bases at V and 1 base at J, leaving 13 bases unmatched. This CDR3 has 17 amino acids. Germline CDR1 reads SGHNT; CDR2 reads YYREEE (reference sequence). The CDR3 sequence: CASSPTPRGRKNTEAFF. The CDR3 DNA reads TGTGCCAGCAGCCCTACACCCAGGGGGAGGAAGAACACTGAAGCTTTCTTT.

This chain joins TRBV7-8 and TRBJ2-7, with 12 bases identical to TRBD1. The V gene end was trimmed by 5 bases and the J gene end by 6 bases; junction bases not matched to a gene: 5. Germline V gives CDR1 SGHVS, CDR2 FQNEAQ. This CDR3 has 14 residues. CDR3 amino acids: CASSLGQGASEQYF. DNA of the CDR3: TGTGCCAGCAGCCTGGGACAGGGGGCGTCCGAGCAGTACTTC.

The V gene is TRBV28, the J gene TRBJ1-2, with TRBD1 identical over 8 bases. The J segment lost 7 bases and the V segment lost 5 bases, leaving 9 bases of the junction unmatched. This CDR3 is 14 amino acids long. CDR1 and CDR2 from the germline V gene are MDHEN and SYDVKM. For the CDR3, the DNA is TGTGCCAGCAGTCCCCCGGACAGGGAGGCTGGCTACACCTTC. As protein: CASSPPDREAGYTF.

The chain couples TRBV7-3 to TRBJ2-1, with a weak D call TRBD2 (7 bases). The CDR3 has 15 amino acids. Trimming removed 2 bases at V and 10 bases at J, with 18 bases between. Germline V gene data show CDR1 as SGHTA and CDR2 as FQGTGA. CDR3 residues: CASSLLPMGGAEQFF. The CDR3 region has the DNA TGTGCCAGCAGCTTACTCCCAATGGGGGGGGCAGAGCAGTTCTTC.

The chain recombines TRBV18 with TRBJ2-2; D may be TRBD2 (6 bases). The CDR3 is 14 residues long. The germline V and J ends were trimmed by 1 base and 7 bases, with 10 bases remaining between them. The V gene's germline CDR1 is KGHSH and CDR2 LQKENI. The CDR3 protein is CASSPQGSGGELFF. CDR3 in DNA: TGTGCCAGCTCACCACAGGGTAGCGGCGGGGAGCTGTTTTTT.

The chain carries TRBV6-1 and TRBJ1-5; D unclear. Germline assignment: CDR1 MNHNS and CDR2 SASEGT. Trimming cost V 0 bases and J 0 bases, with 3 bases left between them. The CDR3 runs to 14 residues. CDR3 protein: CASSEAHSNQPQHF. In DNA, the CDR3 is TGTGCCAGCAGTGAAGCCCATAGCAATCAGCCCCAGCATTTT.

The DNA of the CDR3 is TGTGCCAGCAGTGAAGGGAGTGTGGGGACCCAGTACTTC. Translating gives CASSEGSVGTQYF. The chain recombines TRBV2 with TRBJ2-5; D uncertain. Looked up from germline, CDR1 is SNHLY and CDR2 is FYNNEI. The V end was cut by 1 base, the J end by 7 bases, with 10 bases between. The CDR3 has 13 residues. Full variable domain (missing parts from reference TRBV2 and TRBJ2-5): EPEVTQTPSHQVTQMGQEVILRCVPISNHLYFYWYRQILGQKVEFLVSFYNNEISEKSEIFDDQFSVERPDGSNFTLKIRSTKLEDSAMYFCASSEGSVGTQYFGPGTRLLVL.

This clone has just one count. The gene calls are TRBV18 and TRBJ2-5; 9 bases align to TRBD2. In germline, CDR1 is KGHSH, CDR2 LQKENI. Trimming took 11 bases from V and 3 from J; bases not matched to a gene: 7. The CDR3 contains 13 residues. The CDR3 DNA follows: TGTGCCTGTCGCGCTAGCGGGGAAGAGACCCAGTACTTC. This encodes CACRASGEETQYF. Full variable domain (rest looked up from reference TRBV18 and TRBJ2-5): NAGVMQNPRHLVRRRGQEARLRCSPMKGHSHVYWYRQLPEEGLKFMVYLQKENIIDESGMPKERFSAEFPKEGPSILRIQQVVRGDSAAYFCACRASGEETQYFGPGTRLLVL.